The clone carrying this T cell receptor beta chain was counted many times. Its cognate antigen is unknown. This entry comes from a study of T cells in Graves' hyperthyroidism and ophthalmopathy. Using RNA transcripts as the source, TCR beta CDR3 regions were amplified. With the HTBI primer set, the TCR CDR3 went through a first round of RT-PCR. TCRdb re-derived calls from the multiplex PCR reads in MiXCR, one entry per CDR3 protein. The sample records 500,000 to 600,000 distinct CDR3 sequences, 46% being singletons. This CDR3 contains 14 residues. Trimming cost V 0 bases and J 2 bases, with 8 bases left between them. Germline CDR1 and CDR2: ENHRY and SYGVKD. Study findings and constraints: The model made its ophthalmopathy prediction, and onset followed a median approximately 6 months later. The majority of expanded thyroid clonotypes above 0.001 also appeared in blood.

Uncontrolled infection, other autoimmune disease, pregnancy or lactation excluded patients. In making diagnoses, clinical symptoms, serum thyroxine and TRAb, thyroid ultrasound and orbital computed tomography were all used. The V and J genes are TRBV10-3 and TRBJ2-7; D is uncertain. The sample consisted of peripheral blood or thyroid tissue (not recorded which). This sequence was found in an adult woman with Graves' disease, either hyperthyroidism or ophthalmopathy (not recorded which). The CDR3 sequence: CAISESGGTYEQYF. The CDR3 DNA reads TGTGCCATCAGTGAGTCTGGCGGAACCTACGAGCAGTACTTC.